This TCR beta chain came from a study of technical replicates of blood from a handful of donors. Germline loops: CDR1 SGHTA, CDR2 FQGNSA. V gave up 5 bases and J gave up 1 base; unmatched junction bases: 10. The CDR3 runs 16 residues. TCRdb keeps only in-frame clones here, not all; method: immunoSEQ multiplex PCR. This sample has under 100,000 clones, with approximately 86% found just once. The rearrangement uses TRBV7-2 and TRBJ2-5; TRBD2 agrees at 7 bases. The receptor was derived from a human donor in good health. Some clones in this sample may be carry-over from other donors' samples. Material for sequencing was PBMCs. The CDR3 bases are TGTGCCAGCAGCGAGCGACGGGGACTACCCCAAGAGACCCAGTACTTC. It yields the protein CASSERRGLPQETQYF. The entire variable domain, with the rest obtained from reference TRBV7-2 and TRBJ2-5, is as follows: GAGVSQSPSNKVTEKGKDVELRCDPISGHTALYWYRQSLGQGLEFLIYFQGNSAPDKSGLPSDRFSAERTGGSVSTLTIQRTQQEDSAVYLCASSERRGLPQETQYFGPGTRLLVL.